The 5 T cell receptor beta chains below were found in one sample sequenced in a study of T cell responses to AZD1222 COVID-19 vaccine. Sequenced by immunoSEQ multiplex PCR; TCRdb stores in-frame clones only, minus some. The data hold about 150,000 clones, with more than 85% observed a single time. The material sequenced was peripheral blood, taken on day 0 of AZD1222 vaccination. Every receptor here comes from an adult in good health.

The rearrangement uses TRBV5-5 and TRBJ2-1, with no clear D. Trimming pared 0 bases from V and 4 bases from J, leaving 8 bases between. The CDR3 runs to 14 residues. Germline V gives CDR1 SGHKS, CDR2 YYEKEE (reference sequence). The CDR3 DNA is TGTGCCAGCAGCTTGGCTACTCATTACAATGAGCAGTTCTTC. It specifies CASSLATHYNEQFF.

The CDR3 reads CATSDPTVYNEQFF. DNA for the CDR3: TGTGCCACCAGTGATCCTACAGTTTACAATGAGCAGTTCTTC. This chain uses TRBV24-1 with TRBJ2-1; D is uncertain. CDR1 and CDR2 (germline): KGHDR, SFDVKD. Trimming took off 3 bases at V and 4 bases at J, with 9 bases between the two ends. The CDR3 has 14 residues.

The chain joins TRBV9 to TRBJ2-1; D is possibly TRBD1 or TRBD2 (5 bases each). Germline CDR1 and CDR2: SGDLS and YYNGEE. This CDR3 has 15 amino acids. Trimming shortened V by 4 bases and J by 10 bases, and 21 bases separated the two germline ends. CDR3 loop: CASSLTSSPGREQFF. CDR3 DNA: TGTGCCAGCAGCCTTACGTCCTCCCCGGGGCGGGAGCAGTTCTTC.

The chain has TRBV7-2 and TRBJ2-6; no firm D call. Germline V lookup: CDR1 SGHTA, CDR2 FQGNSA. V lost 1 base and J lost 2, with 3 bases in between. CDR3 size: 14 residues. The DNA for the CDR3 is TGTGCCAGCAGCTTAGAGCCTGGGGCCAACGTCCTGACTTTC. Amino acid sequence: CASSLEPGANVLTF.

This clone was observed once. The chain has TRBV6-2 or TRBV6-3 and TRBJ1-4; no definite D call. This CDR3 region has 12 residues. The ends were cut back, 6 bases at V and 7 bases at J, with 9 bases in the middle. Per the germline V gene, CDR1 is MNHEY and CDR2 is SVGEGT. The CDR3 sequence: CASSRVREKLFF. DNA of the CDR3: TGTGCCAGCAGCCGAGTACGTGAAAAACTGTTTTTT.